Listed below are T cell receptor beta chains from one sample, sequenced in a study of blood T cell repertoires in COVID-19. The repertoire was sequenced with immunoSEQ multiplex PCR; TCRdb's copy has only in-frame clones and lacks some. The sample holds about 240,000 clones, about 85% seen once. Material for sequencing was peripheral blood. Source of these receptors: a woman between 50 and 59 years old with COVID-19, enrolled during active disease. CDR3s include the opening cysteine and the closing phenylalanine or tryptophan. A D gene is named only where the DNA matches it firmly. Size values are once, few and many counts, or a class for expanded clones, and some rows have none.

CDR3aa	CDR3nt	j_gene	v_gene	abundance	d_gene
CASRGGNTEAFF	TGTGCCAGCAGAGGGGGGAACACTGAAGCTTTCTTT	TRBJ1-1	TRBV6-5	-	-
CATSNPKPSGANVLTF	TGTGCCACCAGCAACCCCAAGCCCTCTGGGGCCAACGTCCTGACTTTC	TRBJ2-6	TRBV15	-	-
CSASTEMDRNNEQFF	TGCAGTGCTAGTACAGAGATGGATCGGAACAATGAGCAGTTCTTC	TRBJ2-1	TRBV20-1	-	-
CASTGGTGSFEQYF	TGTGCCTCCACAGGGGGGACAGGGAGTTTCGAGCAGTACTTC	TRBJ2-7	TRBV10-3	-	TRBD1
CASSSLGTSGGVTQYF	TGTGCCAGCAGCTCCTTGGGGACTAGCGGGGGGGTGACGCAGTATTTT	TRBJ2-3	TRBV7-9	-	TRBD2
CASSTGTVGGYTF	TGTGCCAGTAGTACCGGGACAGTCGGAGGCTACACCTTC	TRBJ1-2	TRBV19	once	TRBD1
CASSRQGGEQFF	TGTGCCAGCAGTCGCCAGGGTGGTGAGCAGTTCTTC	TRBJ2-1	TRBV6-5	-	-
CSARDSRELIMNTEAFF	TGCAGTGCTCGTGACAGCCGTGAACTAATAATGAACACTGAAGCTTTCTTT	TRBJ1-1	TRBV20-1	-	-
CASSPELWLAGELFF	TGTGCCAGTAGTCCGGAGCTGTGGCTCGCCGGGGAGCTGTTTTTT	TRBJ2-2	TRBV19	-	-
CASNYRGDTQYF	TGTGCCAGCAATTACAGGGGAGATACGCAGTATTTT	TRBJ2-3	TRBV2	-	TRBD1
CASSRGQGGSGNTIYF	TGTGCCAGCAGTCGTGGACAGGGTGGGTCTGGAAACACCATATATTTT	TRBJ1-3	TRBV27	-	TRBD1
CASRPGGEYGYTF	TGTGCCAGCAGGCCAGGGGGCGAGTATGGCTACACCTTC	TRBJ1-2	TRBV12-3/TRBV12-4	-	TRBD1